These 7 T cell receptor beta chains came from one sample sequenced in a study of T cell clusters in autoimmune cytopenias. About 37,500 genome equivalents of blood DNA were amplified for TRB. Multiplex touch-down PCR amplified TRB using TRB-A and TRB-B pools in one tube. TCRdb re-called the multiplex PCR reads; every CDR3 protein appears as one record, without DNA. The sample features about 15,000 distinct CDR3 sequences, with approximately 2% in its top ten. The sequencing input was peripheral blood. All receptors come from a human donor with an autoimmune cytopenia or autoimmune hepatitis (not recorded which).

This CDR3 reads CASSEGTGGAYEQYF. This rearrangement joins TRBV6-1 to TRBJ2-7; TCRdb designates TRBD1, a call that cannot be tested without DNA. The CDR3 extends over 15 amino acids. Germline-derived CDR1 and CDR2 are MNHNS and SASEGT.

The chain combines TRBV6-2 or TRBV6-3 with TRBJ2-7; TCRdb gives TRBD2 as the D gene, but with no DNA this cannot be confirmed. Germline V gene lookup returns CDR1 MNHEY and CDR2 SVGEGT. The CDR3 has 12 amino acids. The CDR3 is CASSYSGEGKYF.

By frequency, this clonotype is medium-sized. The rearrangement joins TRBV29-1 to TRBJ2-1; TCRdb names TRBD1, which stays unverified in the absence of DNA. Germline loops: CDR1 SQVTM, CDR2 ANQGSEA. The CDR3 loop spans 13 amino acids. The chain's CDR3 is CSVEDWGDNEQFF.

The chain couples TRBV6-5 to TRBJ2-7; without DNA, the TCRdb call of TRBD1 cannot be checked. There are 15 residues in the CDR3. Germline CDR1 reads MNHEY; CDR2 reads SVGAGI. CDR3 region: CASRSTGGTHYEQYF.

The CDR3 protein is CASSPGQGIPLHF. The chain recombines TRBV12-3 or TRBV12-4 with TRBJ1-6; lacking DNA, the TRBD1 call made by TCRdb goes unchecked. The CDR3 extends over 13 amino acids.

The CDR3 spells CASRDVLGKGYEQYF. The chain has TRBV6-1 and TRBJ2-7; TCRdb's D call of TRBD1 is untestable without DNA. Germline CDR1 reads MNHNS; CDR2 reads SASEGT. The CDR3 loop spans 15 amino acids.

CDR3 loop: CASSQLDRGLSGELFF. The rearrangement uses TRBV5-6 and TRBJ2-2; TCRdb's D call, TRBD1, is unchecked because there is no DNA. This CDR3 region has 16 residues. The germline V gene encodes CDR1 SGHDT and CDR2 YYEEEE. Full variable domain (missing parts from reference TRBV5-6 and TRBJ2-2): DAGVTQSPTHLIKTRGQQVTLRCSPKSGHDTVSWYQQALGQGPQFIFQYYEEEERQRGNFPDRFSGHQFPNYSSELNVNALLLGDSALYLCASSQLDRGLSGELFFGEGSRLTVL.